This T cell receptor beta chain stems from a study of cytomegalovirus exposure and HLA in healthy donors. 60 Vbeta and 13 Jbeta primers were used in PCR. The assay was immunoSEQ multiplex PCR, and TCRdb's table has in-frame clones only and misses some. The sample holds roughly 240,000 clones; roughly 78% are singletons and the top ten take about 0.45%. V lost 7 bases and J 1 base, leaving 12 bases between the germline ends. Germline CDR1 reads ENHRY; CDR2 reads SYGVKD. The CDR3 sequence is 14 residues long. This clone has just a few counts. Sequencing input: PBMCs. This sequence was found in a boy aged 5 to 17 in good health and CMV-seronegative. The chain combines TRBV10-3 with TRBJ2-3, with D perhaps TRBD1 (6 bases). The CDR3 nucleotides are TGTGCCATCACACCACAGGGTGGCACAGATACGCAGTATTTT. This encodes CAITPQGGTDTQYF.